This T cell receptor (beta chain) is drawn from a study of CD8 T cells in ankylosing spondylitis. General study findings and limits: Certain motif variants had earlier appeared in reactive arthritis synovial fluid and blood. Blood from ankylosing spondylitis patients appeared to carry a characteristic roughly 8-variant TCR beta motif.

Trimming at V came to 4 bases and at J to 6 bases, leaving 4 bases not matched to a gene. The germline gives CDR1 SQVTM, CDR2 ANQGSEA. CDR3 length: 13 residues. TCR beta libraries were made by quantitative 5'-RACE with molecular barcodes. In TCRdb, the 5' RACE reads were re-called with MiXCR into one record per CDR3 protein. The repertoire holds tens of thousands of distinct CDR3 sequences, with approximately 6% as singletons. This clonotype was seen many times. Its target is unknown. The TCR was taken from a male donor with ankylosing spondylitis. Sample: synovial fluid, either unsorted or a sorted T cell fraction (not recorded which). The genes are TRBV29-1 and TRBJ1-5, with 9 positions matching TRBD1. The CDR3 region is CSVGTGAGQPQHF. CDR3 in DNA: TGCAGCGTTGGGACAGGGGCTGGTCAGCCCCAGCATTTT.